The 24 T cell receptor beta chains reported below all come from one sample, sequenced in a study of T cell responses to AZD1222 COVID-19 vaccine. Method: immunoSEQ multiplex PCR; TCRdb's copy keeps in-frame clones and lacks some. The sample has under 150,000 clones, about nine tenths seen once. The sequencing here drew on peripheral blood, taken 28 days after the second AZD1222 dose. The source is an adult who received the AZD1222 COVID-19 vaccine.

V and J are TRBV9 and TRBJ1-1; D gene unclear. The CDR3 is 15 amino acids. Per the germline V gene, CDR1 is SGDLS and CDR2 is YYNGEE. V lost 0 bases and J 3 bases, leaving 12 bases between the germline ends. The CDR3 is CASSVESGRDTEAFF. The CDR3 bases are TGTGCCAGCAGCGTAGAATCTGGTCGGGACACTGAAGCTTTCTTT.

The V gene is TRBV6-5, the J gene TRBJ1-2, with D unresolved. V was trimmed by 2 bases and J by 1 base, leaving 8 bases between them. The CDR3 loop spans 14 amino acids. CDR1 and CDR2 (germline): MNHEY, SVGAGI. The CDR3 is CASSYDTNNYGYTF. CDR3 bases: TGTGCCAGCAGTTACGACACCAATAACTATGGCTACACCTTC.

The rearrangement joins TRBV6-2 or TRBV6-3 to TRBJ1-2; TRBD1 is a possible D gene (5 bases). The V end was cut by 6 bases, the J end by 3 bases, with 23 bases between. From germline, CDR1 is MNHEY and CDR2 SVGEGT. The CDR3 sequence is 17 residues long. The CDR3 region has the DNA TGTGCCAGCAGACCTACCACGAGGGGATCCTGGGACTATGGCTACACCTTC. Translating gives CASRPTTRGSWDYGYTF.

This chain uses TRBV4-1 with TRBJ2-5, with 10 nucleotides matching TRBD2. This CDR3 has 18 residues. Germline values: CDR1 MGHRA, CDR2 YSYEKL. The V segment lost 0 bases and the J segment 5 bases; nucleotides outside the gene matches: 12. This CDR3 is CASSQEASGGRELETQYF. The DNA for the CDR3 is TGCGCCAGCAGCCAAGAGGCTAGCGGGGGACGGGAATTGGAGACCCAGTACTTC.

This clone was observed a single time. The chain joins TRBV27 to TRBJ2-2; 13 nucleotides align to TRBD2. CDR3 length: 17 residues. V lost 3 bases and J lost 5; bases outside the gene matches: 6. CDR1 and CDR2 from the germline V gene are MNHEY and SMNVEV (reference sequence). CDR3 sequence reads: CASSLPGLAGPTGELFF. In DNA, the CDR3 is TGTGCCAGCAGTTTGCCGGGACTAGCGGGGCCGACCGGGGAGCTGTTTTTT.

The chain is built from TRBV6-6 and TRBJ2-5; TRBD2 matches at 13 bases. Germline-derived CDR1 and CDR2 are MNHNY and SVGAGI (reference sequence). The CDR3 is 15 amino acids. Trimming removed 7 bases from V and 5 bases from J; junction bases left unmatched: 7. The CDR3 sequence: CASTLAGGYSETQYF. Here the CDR3 DNA reads TGTGCCAGCACACTAGCGGGAGGGTATTCGGAGACCCAGTACTTC.

The chain links TRBV12-3 or TRBV12-4 to TRBJ1-1; D unclear. CDR3 length equals 13 residues. Deletions cut 6 bases from V and 1 base from J, with 9 bases between. Here the CDR3 reads CASSLRSNTEAFF. The CDR3 nucleotides read TGTGCCAGCAGCCTGCGCTCGAACACTGAAGCTTTCTTT.

The chain joins TRBV5-6 to TRBJ1-1, with 7 bases lining up with TRBD1. The CDR3 loop spans 15 amino acids. The V gene's germline CDR1 is SGHDT and CDR2 YYEEEE. Losses at the gene ends were 3 bases for V and 0 bases for J; bases not matched to a gene: 5. The CDR3 loop reads CASSWPQGMNTEAFF. The CDR3 DNA sequence: TGTGCCAGCAGCTGGCCACAGGGGATGAACACTGAAGCTTTCTTT.

This clone was observed once. This chain uses TRBV7-3 with TRBJ1-6; no clear D gene. The germline gives CDR1 SGHTA, CDR2 FQGTGA. The V end lost 5 bases, the J end lost 8 bases, and 13 bases lay between the germline ends. The CDR3 is made up of 14 amino acids. The CDR3 protein is CASSRLSGDSPLHF. In DNA form, the CDR3 reads TGTGCCAGCAGCCGACTATCTGGGGATTCACCCCTCCACTTT.

CDR3 sequence reads: CSVIQGSSGNTIYF. The CDR3 DNA reads as TGCAGCGTTATTCAGGGTTCTTCTGGAAACACCATATATTTT. V gene TRBV29-1 combines with J gene TRBJ1-3; tentatively, D is TRBD1 (5 bases). This CDR3 has 14 amino acids. In germline, CDR1 is SQVTM, CDR2 ANQGSEA. V gave up 5 bases and J gave up 1 base, with 12 bases separating them.

In DNA, the CDR3 is TGCGCCAGCAGTCATATTTTAGACTCTGGGGCCAACGTCCTGACTTTC. Translating gives CASSHILDSGANVLTF. This chain connects TRBV23-1 to TRBJ2-6; no definite D call. TRBV23-1 belongs to the ORF category, with a function that is uncertain. Trimming removed 3 bases from V and 0 bases from J, with 9 bases in between. This CDR3 is built from 16 residues.

The rearrangement links TRBV2 to TRBJ1-5; possibly TRBD1 for D (6 bases). The length of the CDR3 is 15 residues. Per the germline V gene, CDR1 is SNHLY and CDR2 is FYNNEI. V was shortened by 6 bases and J by 3 bases, with 15 bases between the two germline ends. Written as DNA, the CDR3 is TGTGCCAGCAGCCAATGGGGGGGCCACAATCAGCCCCAGCATTTT. Translating gives CASSQWGGHNQPQHF.

V is TRBV5-1 and J is TRBJ1-5; D gene unclear. CDR1 is SGHRS and CDR2 is YFSETQ in the germline V gene. Trimming left V 4 bases short and J 0 bases short, with 11 bases between. The CDR3 totals 15 residues. DNA of the CDR3: TGCGCCAGCAGCCCCGGTGGCATTAGCAATCAGCCCCAGCATTTT. Amino acids: CASSPGGISNQPQHF.

This chain links TRBV6-5 with TRBJ2-7; no definite D call. This CDR3 region has 12 residues. V dropped 8 bases and J dropped 2 bases, with 10 bases sitting between them. The germline CDR1 and CDR2 sequences are MNHEY and SVGAGI. The DNA of the CDR3 is TGTGCCAGCGCCGACCCCCCCTACGAGCAGTACTTC. Translating it yields CASADPPYEQYF.

The chain uses TRBV30 and TRBJ1-1; the D is unclear. CDR3 length: 14 amino acids. Germline CDR1 and CDR2: GTSNPN and SVGIG (reference sequence). Trimming took 0 bases from V and 5 from J, leaving 13 bases between them. CDR3 protein: CAWSVLLRATEAFF. The CDR3 DNA reads TGTGCCTGGAGTGTCTTGTTGAGGGCTACTGAAGCTTTCTTT.

The gene calls are TRBV4-2 and TRBJ2-3; possibly TRBD1 for D (5 bases). The V and J ends lost 0 bases and 7 bases respectively, with 17 bases between them. This CDR3 is built from 16 residues. Per germline, CDR1 LGHNA and CDR2 YNFKEQ. CDR3 residues: CASSQDSRARHNTQYF. DNA for the CDR3: TGTGCCAGCAGCCAAGATAGCAGGGCCAGGCATAATACGCAGTATTTT.

This chain connects TRBV2 to TRBJ2-1, with D perhaps TRBD2 (5 bases). CDR3 length: 15 amino acids. Trimming stripped 5 bases from V and 0 bases from J, with 11 bases between. The germline V gene encodes CDR1 SNHLY and CDR2 FYNNEI. The CDR3 sequence: CASSYSESSYNEQFF. The CDR3 coding sequence is TGTGCCAGCAGTTATAGCGAGAGCTCCTACAATGAGCAGTTCTTC.

The rearrangement joins TRBV19 to TRBJ2-3; TRBD2 matches at 7 bases. Trimming at V came to 4 bases and at J to 0 bases, leaving 1 base not matched to a gene. CDR1 is LNHDA and CDR2 is SQIVND in the germline V gene (reference sequence). The length of the CDR3 is 14 residues. In DNA, the CDR3 is TGTGCCAGTAGTAGCGGGAGTAGCACAGATACGCAGTATTTT. This gives the protein CASSSGSSTDTQYF.

The chain couples TRBV7-6 to TRBJ1-1, with TRBD1 identical over 10 bases. This CDR3 is 15 amino acids long. Trimming at V came to 0 bases and at J to 5 bases, leaving 3 bases not matched to a gene. Germline V gene lookup returns CDR1 SGHVS and CDR2 FNYEAQ. The CDR3: CASSLAGQGRTEAFF. The CDR3 bases are TGTGCCAGCAGCTTAGCGGGACAGGGGAGGACTGAAGCTTTCTTT.

This chain uses TRBV19 with TRBJ2-1; 10 nucleotides agree with TRBD2. The J segment lost 7 bases and the V segment lost 7 bases, leaving 10 bases of the junction unmatched. CDR3 size: 15 residues. Germline V lookup: CDR1 LNHDA, CDR2 SQIVND (reference sequence). CDR3 in amino acids: CASNGGLAGENEQFF. The CDR3 nucleotides are TGTGCCAGTAACGGTGGGCTAGCGGGAGAGAATGAGCAGTTCTTC.

There are a few counts of this clone. This chain connects TRBV1 to TRBJ2-2; the table's D call TRBD1 went unverified against the DNA. TRBV1 is an annotated pseudogene. The CDR3 is 17 residues long. CDR3 amino acids: CTSSLGNPGQSDGELFF. The DNA for the CDR3 is TGCACCAGCAGCCTAGGAAATCCGGGACAGAGCGACGGGGAGCTGTTTTTT.

V usage is TRBV5-1 and J usage is TRBJ2-5; D not resolved. CDR3 length equals 14 residues. The ends were cut back, 0 bases at V and 5 bases at J, with 11 bases in the middle. CDR1 SGHRS and CDR2 YFSETQ come from the germline V gene. The CDR3 bases are TGCGCCAGCAGCTTGGTGGGCCTCCGGGAGACCCAGTACTTC. Translated, it gives CASSLVGLRETQYF.

This chain joins TRBV3-1 (or the pseudogene TRBV3-2) and TRBJ2-5; 8 nucleotides match TRBD2. The length of the CDR3 is 14 residues. Germline V lookup: CDR1 LGHDT, CDR2 YNNKEL (reference sequence). V lost 6 bases to trimming and J lost 4 bases; unmatched junction nucleotides: 7. The CDR3 sequence is CASSLWTSLETQYF. As DNA, the CDR3 is TGTGCCAGCAGTCTTTGGACTAGCTTAGAGACCCAGTACTTC.

V usage is TRBV4-1 and J usage is TRBJ2-1; D not resolved. The CDR3 contains 12 residues. CDR1 MGHRA and CDR2 YSYEKL come from the germline V gene. V was shortened by 1 base and J by 6 bases, with 4 bases between the two germline ends. The CDR3 loop reads CASSQALNEQFF. As DNA, the CDR3 is TGCGCCAGCAGCCAAGCCCTCAATGAGCAGTTCTTC.